Following are 3 T cell receptor beta chains from one sample sequenced in a study of control samples from healthy donors and cancer patients. Clones were read by immunoSEQ multiplex PCR, and TCRdb kept only the in-frame ones, dropping some. Here the sample spans around 100,000 clones, less than 90% being singletons. The sequenced sample consisted of blood. These receptors were collected from a woman in her 70s in good health.

The rearrangement joins TRBV20-1 to TRBJ1-4, with D perhaps matching TRBD1 (5 bases). CDR3 length: 11 residues. The germline V gene encodes CDR1 DFQATT and CDR2 SNEGSKA (reference sequence). Trimming removed 5 bases at V and 16 bases at J, with 17 bases between. The CDR3: CSAVMPGLQFF. The CDR3 DNA reads TGCAGTGCTGTGATGCCGGGACTACAGTTTTTT.

This chain links TRBV2 with TRBJ2-1, with 7 bases that match TRBD1. V was clipped by 10 bases and J by 0 bases; unmatched bases: 6. Germline lookup yields CDR1 SNHLY and CDR2 FYNNEI. This CDR3 is 14 amino acids long. Written as DNA, the CDR3 is TGTGCCATTACCGACAGGGACTCCTACAATGAGCAGTTCTTC. It codes for CAITDRDSYNEQFF. Combining the CDR3 with reference TRBV2 and TRBJ2-1 gives the whole variable domain EPEVTQTPSHQVTQMGQEVILRCVPISNHLYFYWYRQILGQKVEFLVSFYNNEISEKSEIFDDQFSVERPDGSNFTLKIRSTKLEDSAMYFCAITDRDSYNEQFFGPGTRLTVL.

This clone showed up just a few times. The chain carries TRBV10-1 and TRBJ1-6; unclear D gene. With 6 bases removed from V and 6 bases from J, the gap between germline ends came to 6 bases. CDR1 WNHNN and CDR2 SYGVQD come from the germline V gene (reference sequence). This CDR3 contains 12 residues. As DNA, the CDR3 is TGCGCCAGCAGCACCTCTAATTCACCCCTCCACTTT. It is translated as CASSTSNSPLHF.